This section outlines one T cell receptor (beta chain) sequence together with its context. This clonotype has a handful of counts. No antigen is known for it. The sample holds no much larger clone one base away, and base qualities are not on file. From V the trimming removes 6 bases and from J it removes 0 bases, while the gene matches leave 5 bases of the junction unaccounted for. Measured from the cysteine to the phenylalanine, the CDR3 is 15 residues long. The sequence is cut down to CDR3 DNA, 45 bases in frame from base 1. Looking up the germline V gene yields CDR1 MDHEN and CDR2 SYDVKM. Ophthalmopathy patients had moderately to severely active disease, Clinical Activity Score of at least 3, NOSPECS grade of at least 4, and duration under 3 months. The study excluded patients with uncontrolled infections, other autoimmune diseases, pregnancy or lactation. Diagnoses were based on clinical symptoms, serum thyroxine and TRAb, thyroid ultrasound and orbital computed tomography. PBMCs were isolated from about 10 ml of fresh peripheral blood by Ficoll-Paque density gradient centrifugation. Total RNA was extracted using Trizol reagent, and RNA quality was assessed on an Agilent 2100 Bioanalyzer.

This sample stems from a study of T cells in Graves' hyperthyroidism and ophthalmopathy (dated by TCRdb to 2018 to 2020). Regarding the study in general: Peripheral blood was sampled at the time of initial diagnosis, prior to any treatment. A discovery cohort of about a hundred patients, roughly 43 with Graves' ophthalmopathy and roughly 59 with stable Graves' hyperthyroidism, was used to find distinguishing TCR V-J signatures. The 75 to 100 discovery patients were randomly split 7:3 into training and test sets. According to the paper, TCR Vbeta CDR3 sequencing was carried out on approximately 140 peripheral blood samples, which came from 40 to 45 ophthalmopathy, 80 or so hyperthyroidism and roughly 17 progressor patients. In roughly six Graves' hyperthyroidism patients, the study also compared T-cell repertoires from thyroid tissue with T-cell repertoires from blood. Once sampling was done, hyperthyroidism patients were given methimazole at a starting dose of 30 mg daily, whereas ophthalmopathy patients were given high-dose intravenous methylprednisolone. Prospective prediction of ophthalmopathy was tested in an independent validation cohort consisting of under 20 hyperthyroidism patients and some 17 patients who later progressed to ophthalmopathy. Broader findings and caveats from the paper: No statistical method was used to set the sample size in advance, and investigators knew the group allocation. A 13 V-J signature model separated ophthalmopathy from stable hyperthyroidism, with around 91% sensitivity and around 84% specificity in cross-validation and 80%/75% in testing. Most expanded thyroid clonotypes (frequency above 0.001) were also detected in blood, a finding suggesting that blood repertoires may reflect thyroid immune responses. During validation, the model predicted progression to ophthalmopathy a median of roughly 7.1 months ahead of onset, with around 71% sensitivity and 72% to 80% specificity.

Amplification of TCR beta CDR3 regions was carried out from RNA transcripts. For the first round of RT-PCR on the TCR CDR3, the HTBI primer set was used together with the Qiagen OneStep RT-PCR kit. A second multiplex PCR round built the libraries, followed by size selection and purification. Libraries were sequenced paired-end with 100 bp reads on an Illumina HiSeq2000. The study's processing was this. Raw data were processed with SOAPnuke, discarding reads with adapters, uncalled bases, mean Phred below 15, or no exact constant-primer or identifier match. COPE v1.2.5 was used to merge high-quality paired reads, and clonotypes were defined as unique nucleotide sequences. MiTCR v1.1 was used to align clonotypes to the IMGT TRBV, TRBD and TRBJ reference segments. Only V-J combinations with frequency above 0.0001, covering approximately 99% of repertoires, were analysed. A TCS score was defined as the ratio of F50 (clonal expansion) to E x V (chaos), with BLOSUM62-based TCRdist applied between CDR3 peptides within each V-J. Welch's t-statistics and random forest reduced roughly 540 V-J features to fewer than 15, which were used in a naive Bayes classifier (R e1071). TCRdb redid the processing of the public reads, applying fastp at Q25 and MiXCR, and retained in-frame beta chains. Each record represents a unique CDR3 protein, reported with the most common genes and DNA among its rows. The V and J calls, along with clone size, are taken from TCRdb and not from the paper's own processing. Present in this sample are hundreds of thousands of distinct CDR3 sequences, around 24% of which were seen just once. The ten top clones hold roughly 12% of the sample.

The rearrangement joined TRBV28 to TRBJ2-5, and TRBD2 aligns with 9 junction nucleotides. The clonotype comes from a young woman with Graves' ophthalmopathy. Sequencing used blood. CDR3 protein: CASRRLAENQETQYF. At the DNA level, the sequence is TGTGCCAGCAGGCGACTAGCGGAAAACCAAGAGACCCAGTACTTC.